Shown below are 29 T cell receptor beta chains from a single sample sequenced in a study of blood T cell repertoires in COVID-19. Measured with immunoSEQ multiplex PCR; TCRdb has only the in-frame clones, and not every one. This table has 200,000 to 300,000 clones, around four fifths appearing once. Specimen: peripheral blood. All receptors derive from a woman aged 60-75 years with active or convalescent COVID-19.

The chain has TRBV2 and TRBJ2-7; the D gene is possibly TRBD1 (6 bases). Trimming removed 4 bases at V and 5 bases at J, with 15 bases between. The CDR3 sequence is 14 residues long. Looked up from germline, CDR1 is SNHLY and CDR2 is FYNNEI. This CDR3 reads CASSVYREGNEQYF. The CDR3 DNA reads TGTGCCAGCAGTGTGTACAGGGAAGGGAACGAGCAGTACTTC. Combining the CDR3 with reference TRBV2 and TRBJ2-7 gives the whole variable domain EPEVTQTPSHQVTQMGQEVILRCVPISNHLYFYWYRQILGQKVEFLVSFYNNEISEKSEIFDDQFSVERPDGSNFTLKIRSTKLEDSAMYFCASSVYREGNEQYFGPGTRLTVT.

The chain recombines TRBV5-1 with TRBJ2-2, with TRBD2 matching 7 bases. The germline V gene encodes CDR1 SGHRS and CDR2 YFSETQ. The CDR3 extends over 16 amino acids. V trimming: 0 bases; J trimming: 0 bases; junction bases outside the gene matches: 2. CDR3 sequence: CASSLAAGANTGELFF. The DNA for the CDR3 is TGCGCCAGCAGCTTGGCGGCGGGAGCGAACACCGGGGAGCTGTTTTTT.

There are a few counts of this clone. The chain couples TRBV7-9 to TRBJ2-3, with D possibly TRBD2 on 5 matching bases. The CDR3 length is 14 residues. CDR1 and CDR2 from the germline V gene are SEHNR and FQNEAQ (reference sequence). V dropped 1 base and J dropped 6 bases, with 11 bases sitting between them. CDR3 sequence: CASSLDGGGDTQYF. The CDR3 DNA is TGTGCCAGCAGCTTAGATGGCGGCGGGGATACGCAGTATTTT.

The genes are TRBV18 and TRBJ1-3; D is perhaps TRBD1 (5 bases). Germline values: CDR1 KGHSH, CDR2 LQKENI. The ends were cut back, 3 bases at V and 0 bases at J, with 12 bases in the middle. The CDR3 has 16 amino acids. The chain's CDR3 is CASSPGLGPSGNTIYF. In DNA, the CDR3 is TGTGCCAGCTCACCGGGACTAGGGCCCTCTGGAAACACCATATATTTT.

The chain uses TRBV27 and TRBJ2-1, with TRBD2 matching over 11 bases. The CDR3 covers 18 residues. Germline CDR1 MNHEY, CDR2 SMNVEV (reference sequence). V was pared by 2 bases and J by 7 bases, with 13 bases of the junction left unmatched. CDR3 sequence reads: CASSLSPPSGGRKNEQFF. The CDR3 bases are TGTGCCAGCAGTTTAAGCCCCCCTAGCGGGGGGAGAAAGAATGAGCAGTTCTTC.

The chain carries TRBV5-1 and TRBJ2-1; the match to TRBD2 covers 9 bases. Germline V gene data show CDR1 as SGHRS and CDR2 as YFSETQ. This CDR3 has 14 amino acids. The V gene end was trimmed by 5 bases and the J gene end by 7 bases; junction bases not matched to a gene: 7. The CDR3 loop reads CASRAGGRGNEQFF. DNA for the CDR3: TGCGCCAGCAGAGCGGGGGGCCGGGGAAATGAGCAGTTCTTC.

The chain carries TRBV6-6 and TRBJ1-5; D perhaps matches TRBD1 (5 bases). Germline CDR1 is MNHNY and CDR2 is SVGAGI (reference sequence). This CDR3 has 15 residues. V gave up 8 bases and J gave up 7 bases, with 21 bases separating them. The CDR3 here is CASALNFGGGQPQHF. CDR3 DNA sequence: TGTGCCAGCGCTCTAAACTTCGGGGGGGGACAGCCCCAGCATTTT.

This rearrangement joins TRBV5-1 to TRBJ2-3; TRBD2 matches at 8 bases. This CDR3 contains 13 residues. Germline V CDR1 and CDR2: SGHRS, YFSETQ. V lost 4 bases and J lost 6; bases outside the gene matches: 4. In DNA form, the CDR3 reads TGCGCCAGCAGCGCGACTAGCGTGGATACGCAGTATTTT. This gives the protein CASSATSVDTQYF.

The chain recombines TRBV19 with TRBJ2-7, with TRBD2 matching 7 bases. Germline V gives CDR1 LNHDA, CDR2 SQIVND (reference sequence). With 3 bases clipped from V and 0 bases from J, the junction kept 8 bases outside the gene matches. The CDR3 runs to 16 residues. The CDR3 here is CASSITGGELSYEQYF. The DNA for the CDR3 is TGTGCCAGTAGTATCACGGGAGGAGAGCTCTCCTACGAGCAGTACTTC.

V usage is TRBV6-1 and J usage is TRBJ2-7; D is perhaps TRBD1 (5 bases). V shed 3 bases and J shed 2 bases, with 11 bases lying between them. Germline CDR1 is MNHNS and CDR2 is SASEGT. The CDR3 extends over 14 amino acids. Here the CDR3 reads CASSEVGHPYEQYF. As DNA, the CDR3 is TGTGCCAGCAGTGAGGTAGGACACCCCTACGAGCAGTACTTC.

The J gene is TRBJ1-5, the V gene TRBV28, with 8 bases identical to TRBD1. V lost 10 bases, J lost 4 bases, and 15 bases stayed unmatched. Germline values: CDR1 MDHEN, CDR2 SYDVKM. The CDR3 length is 16 residues. The CDR3 spells CAINWGDRRSNQPQHF. The CDR3 DNA is TGTGCCATCAACTGGGGGGACAGGAGATCTAATCAGCCCCAGCATTTT. Using reference TRBV28 and TRBJ1-5 for the parts outside the CDR3, the full variable domain is DVKVTQSSRYLVKRTGEKVFLECVQDMDHENMFWYRQDPGLGLRLIYFSYDVKMKEKGDIPEGYSVSREKKERFSLILESASTNQTSMYLCAINWGDRRSNQPQHFGDGTRLSIL.

The J gene is TRBJ2-2, the V gene TRBV4-2; 10 bases align to TRBD1. Germline V gene lookup returns CDR1 LGHNA and CDR2 YNFKEQ. The trim removed 6 bases at V and 3 bases at J, leaving 4 bases unmatched. The CDR3 consists of 15 residues. CDR3 coding DNA: TGTGCCAGCAGGACAGGGGGCTCGGACACCGGGGAGCTGTTTTTT. Translating it yields CASRTGGSDTGELFF.

J is TRBJ1-2 and V is TRBV5-8; maybe TRBD1 (5 bases). The V gene's germline CDR1 is SGHTS and CDR2 YDEGEE. The CDR3 spans 16 residues. The ends were cut back, 6 bases at V and 2 bases at J, with 20 bases in the middle. CDR3 nucleotides: TGTGCCAGCACCCTGGGGGGATTTTGGGAAAACTATGGCTACACCTTC. As protein: CASTLGGFWENYGYTF. Looking up the rest from reference TRBV5-8 and TRBJ1-2 gives the full variable domain: EAGVTQSPTHLIKTRGQQATLRCSPISGHTSVYWYQQALGLGLQFLLWYDEGEERNRGNFPPRFSGRQFPNYSSELNVNALELEDSALYLCASTLGGFWENYGYTFGSGTRLTVV.

The V call is TRBV28, the J call TRBJ2-7, with a tentative D call TRBD1 (5 bases). This CDR3 is built from 15 residues. With 8 bases removed from V and 1 base from J, the gap between germline ends came to 18 bases. CDR1 MDHEN and CDR2 SYDVKM come from the germline V gene. The CDR3 loop is CASPIGQGSSYEQYV. The DNA for the CDR3 is TGTGCCAGCCCGATAGGGCAGGGTAGTTCCTACGAGCAGTACGTC.

The rearrangement links TRBV7-9 to TRBJ1-1; D gene unclear. Germline values: CDR1 SEHNR, CDR2 FQNEAQ (reference sequence). The CDR3 extends over 13 amino acids. Trimming cost V 5 bases and J 0 bases, with 7 bases left between them. The DNA of the CDR3 is TGTGCCAGCAGCCGGCGGTTGAACACTGAAGCTTTCTTT. This gives the protein CASSRRLNTEAFF.

The rearrangement links TRBV28 to TRBJ2-7; 10 nucleotides line up with TRBD1. Germline V CDR1 and CDR2: MDHEN, SYDVKM. There are 16 residues in the CDR3. With V trimmed by 5 bases and J by 3 bases, 10 bases remained unmatched. CDR3 amino acids: CASSPSTGGPYYEQYV. In DNA form, the CDR3 reads TGTGCCAGCAGTCCATCGACAGGGGGCCCCTACTACGAGCAGTACGTC.

V gene TRBV28 combines with J gene TRBJ2-1; a weak D match, TRBD1 (6 bases). V dropped 7 bases and J dropped 5 bases, with 12 bases sitting between them. This CDR3 region has 13 residues. In germline, CDR1 is MDHEN, CDR2 SYDVKM. CDR3 sequence: CASKVGADNEQFF. As DNA, the CDR3 is TGTGCCAGCAAAGTGGGGGCTGACAATGAGCAGTTCTTC. Full variable domain (rest looked up from reference TRBV28 and TRBJ2-1): DVKVTQSSRYLVKRTGEKVFLECVQDMDHENMFWYRQDPGLGLRLIYFSYDVKMKEKGDIPEGYSVSREKKERFSLILESASTNQTSMYLCASKVGADNEQFFGPGTRLTVL.

The V call is TRBV5-1, the J call TRBJ2-5, with 7 bases that match TRBD1. The CDR3 is 13 residues long. Germline values: CDR1 SGHRS, CDR2 YFSETQ. The junction had 0 bases not matched to a gene; V was cut back by 0 bases and J by 4 bases. The CDR3 sequence is CASSLAGGETQYF. The CDR3 nucleotides read TGCGCCAGCAGCTTGGCAGGGGGAGAGACCCAGTACTTC. The complete variable domain, with remaining parts taken from reference TRBV5-1 and TRBJ2-5, reads KAGVTQTPRYLIKTRGQQVTLSCSPISGHRSVSWYQQTPGQGLQFLFEYFSETQRNKGNFPGRFSGRQFSNSRSEMNVSTLELGDSALYLCASSLAGGETQYFGPGTRLLVL.

This chain links TRBV11-1 with TRBJ2-7, with a tentative D call TRBD1 (5 bases). V was shortened by 3 bases and J by 2 bases, with 8 bases between the two germline ends. This CDR3 contains 13 residues. Germline V gives CDR1 SGHAT, CDR2 FQDESV (reference sequence). CDR3 DNA: TGTGCCAGCAGCTTTGAGGACACCTACGAGCAGTACTTC. Its translation: CASSFEDTYEQYF.

This clone has a handful of counts. V gene TRBV3-1 (or the pseudogene TRBV3-2) combines with J gene TRBJ2-1; 11 bases are a match to TRBD1. After removal of 1 base from V and 4 bases from J, the junction contained 3 bases not matched to a gene. Germline V lookup: CDR1 LGHDT, CDR2 YNNKEL (reference sequence). The CDR3 sequence is 16 residues long. The CDR3 is CASSQVGQGVYNEQFF. The CDR3 DNA sequence: TGTGCCAGCAGCCAAGTGGGACAGGGGGTATACAATGAGCAGTTCTTC.

The chain combines TRBV3-1 (or the pseudogene TRBV3-2) with TRBJ2-7; possible D gene TRBD2, 6 bases. Germline CDR1 reads LGHDT; CDR2 reads YNNKEL (reference sequence). V lost 1 base and J 3 bases, leaving 13 bases between the germline ends. CDR3 length: 15 residues. CDR3 residues: CASSQGDSTRYEQYF. The CDR3 DNA sequence: TGTGCCAGCAGCCAAGGGGACTCAACGCGCTACGAGCAGTACTTC.

The chain employs TRBV15 and TRBJ2-3; 7 bases fit TRBD2. The CDR3 length is 16 residues. Germline V gene data show CDR1 as LNHNV and CDR2 as YYDKDF (reference sequence). Trimming removed 0 bases from V and 1 base from J; junction bases left unmatched: 4. DNA for the CDR3: TGTGCCACCAGCAGAGATAGGACTAGAGGCACAGATACGCAGTATTTT. It translates to CATSRDRTRGTDTQYF. Full variable domain (missing parts from reference TRBV15 and TRBJ2-3): DAMVIQNPRYQVTQFGKPVTLSCSQTLNHNVMYWYQQKSSQAPKLLFHYYDKDFNNEADTPDNFQSRRPNTSFCFLDIRSPGLGDTAMYLCATSRDRTRGTDTQYFGPGTRLTVL.

This sequence joins TRBV28 and TRBJ1-2, with D unresolved. Trimming removed 6 bases at V and 4 bases at J, with 9 bases between. The germline CDR1 and CDR2 sequences are MDHEN and SYDVKM. The CDR3 is made up of 12 amino acids. CDR3: CASRLSPYGYTF. DNA for the CDR3: TGTGCCAGCAGACTATCGCCCTATGGCTACACCTTC.

The chain uses TRBV27 and TRBJ1-6; 12 bases map to TRBD1. Germline trimming cut 4 bases from V and 8 bases from J; bases unmatched to any gene: 3. This CDR3 comprises 15 residues. The germline V gene has CDR1 MNHEY and CDR2 SMNVEV (reference sequence). Written as DNA, the CDR3 is TGTGCCAGCAGTTGGGGACAGGGGGCCCATTCACCCCTCCACTTT. This sequence encodes CASSWGQGAHSPLHF.

V usage is TRBV29-1 and J usage is TRBJ1-4; D is possibly TRBD1 (6 bases). Trimming took 3 bases from V and 10 from J, leaving 27 bases between them. The germline V gene encodes CDR1 SQVTM and CDR2 ANQGSEA. The length of the CDR3 is 17 residues. The CDR3 reads CSVELGEREQTGLKLFF. CDR3 coding DNA: TGCAGCGTTGAGTTAGGAGAACGAGAGCAAACAGGGCTAAAACTGTTTTTT.

The rearrangement uses TRBV2 and TRBJ2-3; possible D gene TRBD2, 6 bases. The CDR3 consists of 18 residues. V lost 4 bases and J lost 0, with 20 bases in between. Germline V lookup: CDR1 SNHLY, CDR2 FYNNEI. CDR3 protein: CASSGGVVGRRSTDTQYF. For the CDR3, the DNA is TGTGCCAGCAGTGGGGGGGTGGTAGGGCGAAGGAGCACAGATACGCAGTATTTT.

This chain links TRBV10-2 with TRBJ2-1; TRBD2 matches at 13 bases. The germline V gene has CDR1 WSHSY and CDR2 SAAADI. The CDR3 contains 15 residues. Germline trimming cut 6 bases from V and 4 bases from J; bases unmatched to any gene: 3. CDR3 coding DNA: TGCGCCAGCAGGAAACTAGCGGGGGGGTACAATGAGCAGTTCTTC. This translates into CASRKLAGGYNEQFF.

J is TRBJ1-4 and V is TRBV5-1; D uncertain. V was pared by 3 bases and J by 4 bases, with 13 bases between. Germline V gene lookup returns CDR1 SGHRS and CDR2 YFSETQ. The CDR3 consists of 15 residues. The CDR3 DNA sequence: TGCGCCAGCAGCTCCGTGGGGAGGAGTAATGAAAAACTGTTTTTT. This codes for CASSSVGRSNEKLFF. Together with reference TRBV5-1 and TRBJ1-4, the CDR3 gives the full variable domain: KAGVTQTPRYLIKTRGQQVTLSCSPISGHRSVSWYQQTPGQGLQFLFEYFSETQRNKGNFPGRFSGRQFSNSRSEMNVSTLELGDSALYLCASSSVGRSNEKLFFGSGTQLSVL.

The chain joins TRBV2 to TRBJ1-1, with 8 bases aligning to TRBD1. The CDR3 is 14 residues long. V lost 7 bases and J lost 6; bases outside the gene matches: 10. From germline, CDR1 is SNHLY and CDR2 FYNNEI. CDR3 residues: CASNTAGGESEAFF. CDR3 sequence (DNA): TGTGCCAGCAACACCGCAGGGGGCGAATCTGAAGCTTTCTTT.